Each of the 22 T cell receptor beta chains below was sequenced from the same sample in a study of regulatory T cells in long-lasting Graves disease. Noted time point: newly diagnosed GD, antithyroid drugs for less than 3 months. Isolated PBMC RNA provided the starting material for the TCR library. iRepertoire HTBI primers and Arm-PCR of CDR3 regions built TCR beta libraries. MiXCR, applied by TCRdb to the multiplex PCR reads, yields one record per CDR3 protein. The table records a few hundred thousand distinct CDR3 sequences, 10% to 15% of them present only once. A further study also used this sample, focusing on T cells in Graves' hyperthyroidism and ophthalmopathy.

Sequences were derived from peripheral blood mononuclear cells (PBMCs), sampled at new diagnosis, from a patient treated with antithyroid drugs. The receptor source for this set is a woman in her late teens or twenties with Graves disease.

The V gene is TRBV27, the J gene TRBJ1-2, with TRBD1 identical over 9 bases. J gave up 4 bases and V 3 bases, and 6 bases lay outside the gene matches. Per the germline V gene, CDR1 is MNHEY and CDR2 is SMNVEV (reference sequence). The CDR3 is made up of 15 amino acids. The CDR3 nucleotides read TGTGCCAGCAGTTTTGGGGGACAGGGAGTCTATGGCTACACCTTC. Its protein product is CASSFGGQGVYGYTF.

This clonotype appeared a few times. The chain joins TRBV11-2 to TRBJ1-6, with D perhaps TRBD1 (5 bases). The V gene's germline CDR1 is SGHAT and CDR2 FQNNGV. Trimming stripped 3 bases from V and 5 bases from J, with 11 bases between. The CDR3 has 15 amino acids. The CDR3 DNA is TGTGCCAGCAGCTTTTTGGGGACTAATAATTCACCCCTCCACTTT. This gives the protein CASSFLGTNNSPLHF.

Many counts were recorded for this clonotype. The V call is TRBV7-8, the J call TRBJ1-5; the D gene is possibly TRBD1 (6 bases). In germline, CDR1 is SGHVS, CDR2 FQNEAQ. Trimming removed 0 bases from V and 4 bases from J, with 16 bases in between. The length of the CDR3 is 17 residues. The CDR3 bases are TGTGCCAGCAGCTTAGCGTCAGGGGTACAGGGAAATCAGCCCCAGCATTTT. Its translation is CASSLASGVQGNQPQHF.

In its sample, this clonotype was seen many times. The gene calls are TRBV10-3 and TRBJ1-2, with a weak D call TRBD1 (5 bases). Looked up from germline, CDR1 is ENHRY and CDR2 is SYGVKD. The CDR3 sequence is 15 residues long. V was cut by 4 bases and J by 5 bases, with 17 bases left in between. CDR3 amino acids: CAISVDEGFRYGYTF. CDR3 coding DNA: TGTGCCATCAGTGTAGATGAGGGGTTTCGGTATGGCTACACCTTC.

Many counts were recorded for this clonotype. V usage is TRBV4-1 and J usage is TRBJ2-7; TRBD1 matches at 10 bases. With V trimmed by 3 bases and J by 8 bases, 19 bases remained unmatched. Germline CDR1 is MGHRA and CDR2 is YSYEKL. The CDR3 spans 18 residues. CDR3 residues: CASSQDSASGTGVRKQYF. The CDR3 DNA sequence: TGCGCCAGCAGCCAGGACTCTGCCTCCGGGACAGGGGTTAGGAAGCAGTACTTC.

This clonotype was observed at least ten times. The chain employs TRBV18 and TRBJ2-1; tentatively, D is TRBD2 (6 bases). The CDR3 spans 14 residues. V was shortened by 0 bases and J by 7 bases, with 10 bases between the two germline ends. Germline V gene lookup returns CDR1 KGHSH and CDR2 LQKENI. This CDR3 is CASSPPGLRNEQFF. CDR3 nucleotides: TGTGCCAGCTCACCACCGGGACTCCGAAATGAGCAGTTCTTC. The full variable domain, completed using reference TRBV18 and TRBJ2-1, is NAGVMQNPRHLVRRRGQEARLRCSPMKGHSHVYWYRQLPEEGLKFMVYLQKENIIDESGMPKERFSAEFPKEGPSILRIQQVVRGDSAAYFCASSPPGLRNEQFFGPGTRLTVL.

There are a few counts of this clonotype. A read error may explain this, as a much larger clone is one base away. The chain couples TRBV27 to TRBJ1-1; D possibly corresponds to TRBD1 (5 bases). Per germline, CDR1 MNHEY and CDR2 SMNVEV (reference sequence). The CDR3 loop spans 15 amino acids. CDR3 sequence (DNA): TGTGCCAGCAGTTTTAGTGAGACAGCGAACACTGAAGCTCTCTTT. This codes for CASSFSETANTEALF.

In its sample, this clonotype was seen many times. The gene calls are TRBV3-1 and TRBJ2-7; 8 nucleotides align to TRBD2. This CDR3 is 15 amino acids long. CDR1 LGHDT and CDR2 YNNKEL come from the germline V gene (reference sequence). V lost 1 base and J lost 2; bases outside the gene matches: 4. The CDR3 region has the DNA TGTGCCAGCAGCCAAGTACTAGCGGATACCTACGAGCAGTACTTC. Protein sequence: CASSQVLADTYEQYF.

A note on this clonotype: This may be a read error: a much more frequent sequence differs by one nucleotide. Since no conserved phenylalanine or tryptophan closes the CDR3, a read error is the likely cause. The chain employs TRBV18 and TRBJ2-7, with D perhaps TRBD1 (5 bases). From germline, CDR1 is KGHSH and CDR2 LQKENI. The CDR3 length is 15 residues. Trimming stripped 3 bases from V and 3 bases from J, with 15 bases between. The CDR3 sequence: CASSPRVRESYEQYL. The CDR3 DNA follows: TGTGCCAGCTCACCCCGGGTCAGGGAAAGCTACGAGCAGTACCTC.

This clonotype was observed many times. V is TRBV2 and J is TRBJ1-1; 11 positions match TRBD1. Germline CDR1 SNHLY, CDR2 FYNNEI. With V trimmed by 6 bases and J by 5 bases, 14 bases remained unmatched. The CDR3 loop spans 17 amino acids. CDR3 coding DNA: TGTGCCAGCAGAGGGGACAGGGGGAGAACCACGAGTACTGAAGCTTTCTTT. It encodes CASRGDRGRTTSTEAFF.

This chain connects TRBV7-2 to TRBJ1-2, with D possibly TRBD1 on 6 matching bases. The CDR3 totals 16 residues. CDR1 and CDR2 (germline): SGHTA, FQGNSA. Deletions cut 5 bases from V and 6 bases from J, with 22 bases between. The DNA for the CDR3 is TGTGCCAGCAGCGTTACACAGGGCGTCTTCAATAATGGCTACACCTTC. As protein: CASSVTQGVFNNGYTF. Complete variable domain (other parts from reference TRBV7-2 and TRBJ1-2): GAGVSQSPSNKVTEKGKDVELRCDPISGHTALYWYRQSLGQGLEFLIYFQGNSAPDKSGLPSDRFSAERTGGSVSTLTIQRTQQEDSAVYLCASSVTQGVFNNGYTFGSGTRLTVV.

This clonotype was recorded many times. The chain carries TRBV28 and TRBJ2-7; D possibly matches TRBD1 or TRBD2 (6 bases each). The CDR3 is 13 amino acids. Trimming removed 7 bases at V and 3 bases at J, with 13 bases between. Germline V lookup: CDR1 MDHEN, CDR2 SYDVKM. CDR3 residues: CASTKGGSYEQYF. Here the CDR3 DNA reads TGTGCCAGCACGAAGGGGGGCAGCTACGAGCAGTACTTC.

CDR3 sequence: CASIPPDRGGSYEQYF. Written as DNA, the CDR3 is TGTGCCAGCATCCCACCGGACAGGGGGGGATCCTACGAGCAGTACTTC. This chain uses TRBV7-9 with TRBJ2-7; 10 bases fit TRBD1. The CDR3 loop spans 16 amino acids. Germline V gives CDR1 SEHNR, CDR2 FQNEAQ (reference sequence). Trimming cost V 7 bases and J 1 base; bases outside gene matches: 10. The entire variable domain, with the rest obtained from reference TRBV7-9 and TRBJ2-7, is as follows: DTGVSQNPRHKITKRGQNVTFRCDPISEHNRLYWYRQTLGQGPEFLTYFQNEAQLEKSRLLSDRFSAERPKGSFSTLEIQRTEQGDSAMYLCASIPPDRGGSYEQYFGPGTRLTVT.

This clonotype has only a few counts. V and J are TRBV20-1 and TRBJ1-5; D call uncertain. The V and J ends lost 4 bases and 0 bases respectively, with 13 bases between them. CDR1 DFQATT and CDR2 SNEGSKA come from the germline V gene (reference sequence). This CDR3 has 15 amino acids. The CDR3 here is CSATPAGYSNQPQHF. CDR3 sequence (DNA): TGCAGTGCTACCCCCGCAGGCTATAGCAATCAGCCCCAGCATTTT.

There are a few counts of this clonotype. This chain uses TRBV19 with TRBJ2-2; 8 nucleotides align to TRBD2. The CDR3 covers 17 residues. V gave up 5 bases and J gave up 7 bases; unmatched junction bases: 15. Germline CDR1 is LNHDA and CDR2 is SQIVND (reference sequence). The CDR3 region has the DNA TGTGCCAGTAGTCCCGGACTAGCCGCGGCAACACACGGGGAGCTGTTTTTT. This gives the protein CASSPGLAAATHGELFF.

A few counts support this clonotype. V gene TRBV29-1 combines with J gene TRBJ2-7; 13 positions match TRBD2. CDR1 is SQVTM, CDR2 ANQGSEA, per germline. The CDR3 spans 15 residues. Trimming removed 5 bases from V and 2 bases from J; junction bases left unmatched: 6. The CDR3: CSVYATSGRAYEQYF. CDR3 nucleotide sequence: TGCAGCGTTTACGCCACTAGCGGGAGGGCCTACGAGCAGTACTTC.

This clonotype was recorded at least ten times. CDR3 protein: CASRDPPGLAGRIKETQYF. The CDR3 nucleotides are TGTGCCAGTAGGGATCCTCCGGGGCTAGCGGGGAGAATAAAAGAGACCCAGTACTTC. This sequence joins TRBV19 and TRBJ2-5, with 9 nucleotides matching TRBD2. Trimming removed 6 bases from V and 3 bases from J; junction bases left unmatched: 20. Germline CDR1 reads LNHDA; CDR2 reads SQIVND (reference sequence). This CDR3 has 19 residues.

This sequence joins TRBV19 and TRBJ2-5; 7 bases align to TRBD2. V lost 5 bases, J lost 2 bases, and 11 bases stayed unmatched. The CDR3 covers 16 residues. Germline lookup yields CDR1 LNHDA and CDR2 SQIVND (reference sequence). CDR3 coding DNA: TGTGCCAGTAGTGATTTTTCAGCGGGAATACAAGAGACCCAGTACTTC. Translating it yields CASSDFSAGIQETQYF. Supplemented by reference TRBV19 and TRBJ2-5, the full variable domain reads DGGITQSPKYLFRKEGQNVTLSCEQNLNHDAMYWYRQDPGQGLRLIYYSQIVNDFQKGDIAEGYSVSREKKESFPLTVTSAQKNPTAFYLCASSDFSAGIQETQYFGPGTRLLVL.

This clonotype has ten or more counts. The chain combines TRBV12-3 or TRBV12-4 with TRBJ2-3; 9 nucleotides agree with TRBD2. The CDR3 runs to 11 residues. J gave up 11 bases and V 5 bases, and 2 bases lay outside the gene matches. The CDR3 DNA follows: TGTGCCAGCAGTATTAGCGGGGGGCAGTATTTT. Its translation: CASSISGGQYF.

This clonotype was recorded many times. This chain links TRBV20-1 with TRBJ2-2; 9 bases match TRBD2. Germline lookup yields CDR1 DFQATT and CDR2 SNEGSKA (reference sequence). The CDR3 contains 15 residues. The junction had 2 bases not matched to a gene; V was cut back by 3 bases and J by 0 bases. CDR3 DNA: TGCAGTGCTAGCGGGACTAGCCCGAACACCGGGGAGCTGTTTTTT. Translation gives CSASGTSPNTGELFF.

CDR3 nucleotide sequence: TGTGCCAGCAGCTCCATTGGGACTAGCGGGAGCCCCTACGAGCAGTACTTC. It codes for CASSSIGTSGSPYEQYF. The V and J genes are TRBV28 and TRBJ2-7; 14 bases are shared with TRBD2. The CDR3 length is 17 residues. J lost 2 bases, V lost 6 bases, and 9 bases had no gene match. Germline assignment: CDR1 MDHEN and CDR2 SYDVKM.

Concerning this clonotype itself: A far larger clone lies a single base away; this is likely a read error. The rearrangement joins TRBV6-2 or TRBV6-3 to TRBJ2-5; 9 bases align to TRBD1. This CDR3 comprises 16 residues. Germline values: CDR1 MNHEY, CDR2 SVGEGT. V shed 7 bases and J 4 bases; nucleotides not matched to a gene: 13. The CDR3 sequence: CASNPRGQGLTETQYF. The CDR3 DNA reads TGTGCCAGCAACCCCCGGGGACAGGGACTAACAGAGACCCAGTACTTC.